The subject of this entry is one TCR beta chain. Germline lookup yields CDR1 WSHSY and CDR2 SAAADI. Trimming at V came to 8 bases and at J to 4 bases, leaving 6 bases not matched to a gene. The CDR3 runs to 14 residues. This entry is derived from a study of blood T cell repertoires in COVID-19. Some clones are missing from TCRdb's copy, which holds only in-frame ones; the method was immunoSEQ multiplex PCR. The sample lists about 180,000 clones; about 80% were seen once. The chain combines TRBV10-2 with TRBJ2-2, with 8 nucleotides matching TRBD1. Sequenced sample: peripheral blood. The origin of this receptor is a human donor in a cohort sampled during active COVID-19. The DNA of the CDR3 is TGCGCCAGCGGGACAGGCTTTTCCACCGGGGAGCTGTTTTTT. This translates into CASGTGFSTGELFF.